One and the same sample provided the 14 T cell receptor beta chains below, sequenced in a study of blood T cell repertoires in COVID-19. Libraries were prepared by immunoSEQ multiplex PCR; TCRdb keeps only in-frame clonotypes and omits some of them. This table holds fewer than 300,000 clones, around 86% found once. Sequenced: peripheral blood. The receptor set was obtained from a man aged 40-49 years who had recovered from COVID-19.

This rearrangement joins TRBV29-1 to TRBJ1-1; D unclear. Germline V gene lookup returns CDR1 SQVTM and CDR2 ANQGSEA. V lost 7 bases and J lost 1, with 10 bases in between. The CDR3 spans 12 residues. CDR3 protein: CSDQAANTEAFF. The DNA of the CDR3 is TGCAGCGATCAGGCAGCGAACACTGAAGCTTTCTTT.

The gene calls are TRBV14 and TRBJ2-2; 12 positions agree with TRBD2. The J segment lost 1 base and the V segment lost 4 bases, leaving 7 bases of the junction unmatched. Germline CDR1 reads SGHDN; CDR2 reads FVKESK. The CDR3 loop spans 18 amino acids. CDR3 bases: TGTGCCAGCAGCCGGCCTAGCGGGAGGGAAAGGAACACCGGGGAGCTGTTTTTT. It specifies CASSRPSGRERNTGELFF.

For the CDR3, the DNA is TGTGCCAGCAGCTTAGGGACAGGGAGGGATGGCTACACCTTC. Protein sequence: CASSLGTGRDGYTF. The V gene is TRBV7-9, the J gene TRBJ1-2; 8 bases are shared with TRBD1. The CDR3 sequence is 14 residues long. Germline CDR1 reads SEHNR; CDR2 reads FQNEAQ (reference sequence). V was pared by 1 base and J by 6 bases, with 4 bases of the junction left unmatched.

The chain combines TRBV2 with TRBJ1-3; 10 bases line up with TRBD1. The CDR3 has 16 amino acids. CDR1 is SNHLY, CDR2 FYNNEI, per germline. V lost 6 bases and J lost 0; bases outside the gene matches: 5. CDR3: CASRGDRGFSGNTIYF. CDR3 sequence (DNA): TGTGCCAGCAGGGGGGACAGGGGTTTCTCTGGAAACACCATATATTTT.

The chain joins TRBV12-5 to TRBJ2-3, with 11 bases lining up with TRBD1. Germline loops: CDR1 LGHNT, CDR2 FRNRAP. The CDR3 totals 18 residues. Losses at the gene ends were 6 bases for V and 0 bases for J; bases not matched to a gene: 11. In nucleotides, the CDR3 is TGTGCTAGTGGCCCTGGGACAGGGGGACTGTCTAGCACAGATACGCAGTATTTT. Translating gives CASGPGTGGLSSTDTQYF. The full variable domain, rest sourced from reference TRBV12-5 and TRBJ2-3, is DARVTQTPRHKVTEMGQEVTMRCQPILGHNTVFWYRQTMMQGLELLAYFRNRAPLDDSGMPKDRFSAEMPDATLATLKIQPSEPRDSAVYFCASGPGTGGLSSTDTQYFGPGTRLTVL.

The rearrangement joins TRBV7-9 to TRBJ2-5, with D maybe TRBD2 (5 bases). The CDR3 is 15 amino acids. V gave up 3 bases and J gave up 4 bases, with 15 bases separating them. Germline V gene lookup returns CDR1 SEHNR and CDR2 FQNEAQ (reference sequence). CDR3 region: CASSFPTGMPETQYF. CDR3 in DNA: TGTGCCAGCAGCTTCCCTACGGGAATGCCAGAGACCCAGTACTTC.

The rearrangement links TRBV29-1 to TRBJ2-1; 10 nucleotides line up with TRBD2. Germline loops: CDR1 SQVTM, CDR2 ANQGSEA. CDR3 length: 14 amino acids. CDR3 in amino acids: CTYKASGSWNEQFF. CDR3 nucleotide sequence: TGCACCTATAAGGCTAGCGGGAGTTGGAATGAGCAGTTCTTC.

This chain joins TRBV6-6 and TRBJ1-3, with TRBD1 matching over 7 bases. Trimming took 6 bases from V and 2 from J; bases not matched to a gene: 7. The germline V gene encodes CDR1 MNHNY and CDR2 SVGAGI (reference sequence). The CDR3 is made up of 15 amino acids. The CDR3 sequence is CASREDGQAGNTIYF. CDR3 coding DNA: TGTGCCAGCAGAGAAGACGGACAGGCTGGAAACACCATATATTTT.

The V and J genes are TRBV5-1 and TRBJ1-2; TRBD1 agrees at 12 bases. J was trimmed by 6 bases and V by 5 bases; bases with no gene match: 14. Germline V gives CDR1 SGHRS, CDR2 YFSETQ. This CDR3 spans 17 amino acids. The CDR3: CASSWTPTGTGGDGYTF. As DNA, the CDR3 is TGCGCCAGCAGTTGGACCCCGACCGGGACAGGGGGCGATGGCTACACCTTC.

This clone showed up just once. This chain joins TRBV30 and TRBJ1-1; perhaps TRBD1 as D (5 bases). The ends were cut back, 3 bases at V and 6 bases at J, with 11 bases in the middle. CDR1 and CDR2 (germline): GTSNPN, SVGIG (reference sequence). CDR3 length equals 12 residues. CDR3 coding DNA: TGTGCCTGGAGAAGGGGAACCTCTGAAGCTTTCTTT. Amino acid sequence: CAWRRGTSEAFF. The full variable domain, in which reference TRBV30 and TRBJ1-1 provide the parts outside the CDR3, is SQTIHQWPATLVQPVGSPLSLECTVEGTSNPNLYWYRQAAGRGLQLLFYSVGIGQISSEVPQNLSASRPQDRQFILSSKKLLLSDSGFYLCAWRRGTSEAFFGQGTRLTVV.

This clone showed up just once. The chain couples TRBV29-1 to TRBJ1-3; 8 bases align to TRBD1. This CDR3 contains 15 residues. V lost 6 bases, J lost 4 bases, and 11 bases stayed unmatched. Germline V CDR1 and CDR2: SQVTM, ANQGSEA. The CDR3 region is CSVSFQGAGGNTIYF. CDR3 in DNA: TGCAGCGTCAGCTTTCAGGGGGCTGGGGGAAACACCATATATTTT.

J is TRBJ1-6 and V is TRBV5-1, with TRBD1 identical over 10 bases. The V and J ends lost 4 bases and 9 bases, in that order; junction bases with no gene match: 4. The CDR3 totals 14 residues. CDR1 is SGHRS, CDR2 YFSETQ, per germline. CDR3 protein: CASSAGQGRSPLHF. The CDR3 DNA reads as TGCGCCAGCAGCGCGGGACAGGGGCGTTCACCCCTCCACTTT.

The rearrangement uses TRBV30 and TRBJ2-7, with no clear D. There are 13 residues in the CDR3. The V end lost 0 bases, the J end lost 5 bases, and 11 bases lay between the germline ends. CDR1 and CDR2 from the germline V gene are GTSNPN and SVGIG (reference sequence). The CDR3 spells CAWSVRGNHEQYF. The DNA of the CDR3 is TGTGCCTGGAGTGTAAGAGGAAACCACGAGCAGTACTTC.

The DNA for the CDR3 is TGTGCCAGCACTCACGACACCCATAACTATGGCTACACCTTC. It translates to CASTHDTHNYGYTF. V is TRBV7-2 and J is TRBJ1-2; D gene uncertain. The ends were cut back, 7 bases at V and 1 base at J, with 13 bases in the middle. CDR3 size: 14 residues. Germline CDR1 SGHTA, CDR2 FQGNSA.